This TCR beta chain was sequenced for a study of cytomegalovirus exposure and HLA in healthy donors. Whole-study results and caveats: Data from an earlier analysis indicated that most TCR beta V segments were productive either about 90% or about 30% of the time.

Comments on this clone: Antigen unknown.

PCR involved 60 Vbeta and 13 Jbeta primers. The assay was immunoSEQ multiplex PCR, and TCRdb's table has in-frame clones only and misses some. The sample includes more than 100,000 clones, around 67% of them seen just once. The V gene's germline CDR1 is MNHNS and CDR2 SASEGT. The CDR3 loop spans 16 amino acids. The ends were cut back, 0 bases at V and 3 bases at J, with 14 bases in the middle. This chain links TRBV6-1 with TRBJ2-5; a weak D match, TRBD1 (5 bases). The origin of this receptor is a woman between 45 and 60 years old in good health and CMV-seronegative. Source material: PBMCs. The CDR3 loop is CASSEALVGVEETQYF. The CDR3 coding sequence is TGTGCCAGCAGTGAAGCGCTGGTAGGGGTTGAAGAGACCCAGTACTTC.